The clone carrying this T cell receptor (beta chain) was recorded a few times. Its antigen is not identified. The entry originates in a study of T-cell reconstitution after alpha-beta-depleted transplantation in children. Study-level points and caveats: Surviving recipient T cells and thymic progenitors underlay high day-60 TCRbeta diversity in some patients. Reportedly, only several hundred clones from non-depleted graft cells drove alpha-beta T-cell counts at about two months.

As it was prepared, the TCRbeta library received unique molecular identifiers. TCRdb re-called the PCR reads through MiXCR, storing one row per CDR3 protein. The sample contains about 400,000 distinct CDR3 sequences, 15% to 20% of which appear only once. Germline CDR1 is SGHVS and CDR2 is FNYEAQ. Trimming pared 1 base from V and 2 bases from J, leaving 21 bases between. CDR3 size: 18 residues. Sequencing used PBMCs, mostly from graft donor cells, obtained 360 days after TCRalphabeta/CD19-depleted stem cell transplant. The sequence came from a boy less than two years old who had a stem cell transplant for Wiskott-Aldrich syndrome, so the T cells may come from the graft donor. The chain employs TRBV7-6 and TRBJ2-7; the D gene is possibly TRBD1 (7 bases). CDR3: CASSLEVRGESKPYEQYF. CDR3 nucleotides: TGTGCCAGCAGCTTAGAAGTCAGGGGGGAGTCAAAGCCCTACGAGCAGTACTTC.